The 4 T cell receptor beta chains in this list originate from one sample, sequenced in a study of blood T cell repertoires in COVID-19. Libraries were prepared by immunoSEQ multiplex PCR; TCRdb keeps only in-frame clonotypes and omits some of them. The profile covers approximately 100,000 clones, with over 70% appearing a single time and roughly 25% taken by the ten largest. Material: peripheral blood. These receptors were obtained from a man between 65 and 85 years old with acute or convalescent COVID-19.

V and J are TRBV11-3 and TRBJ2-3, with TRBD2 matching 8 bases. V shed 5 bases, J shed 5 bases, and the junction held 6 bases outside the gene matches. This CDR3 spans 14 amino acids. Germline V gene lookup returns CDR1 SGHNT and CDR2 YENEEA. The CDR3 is CASSPFREGDTQYF. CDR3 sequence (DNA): TGTGCCAGCAGCCCCTTCCGGGAGGGAGATACGCAGTATTTT.

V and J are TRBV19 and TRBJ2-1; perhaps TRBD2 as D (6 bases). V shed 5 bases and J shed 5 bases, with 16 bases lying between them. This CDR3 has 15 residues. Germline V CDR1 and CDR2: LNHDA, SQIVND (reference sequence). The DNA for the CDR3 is TGTGCCAGTAGTCTTAATCGGGCGGGGCACAATGAGCAGTTCTTC. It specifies CASSLNRAGHNEQFF.

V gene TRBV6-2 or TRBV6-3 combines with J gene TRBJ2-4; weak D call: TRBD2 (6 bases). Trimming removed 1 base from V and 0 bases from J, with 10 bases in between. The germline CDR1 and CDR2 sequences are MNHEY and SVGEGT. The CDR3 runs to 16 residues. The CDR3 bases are TGTGCCAGCAGTTACTATAGGGGAGGAGCCAAAAACATTCAGTACTTC. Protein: CASSYYRGGAKNIQYF.

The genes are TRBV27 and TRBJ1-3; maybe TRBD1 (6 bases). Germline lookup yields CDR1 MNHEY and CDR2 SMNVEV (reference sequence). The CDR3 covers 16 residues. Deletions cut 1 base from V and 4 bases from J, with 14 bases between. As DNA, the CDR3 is TGTGCCAGCAGTTTATTCGTGGGGGCCATGGGAAACACCATATATTTT. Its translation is CASSLFVGAMGNTIYF.